This T cell receptor beta chain emerged from a study of T cells in Graves' hyperthyroidism and ophthalmopathy. General study results and limits: Blood shared most expanded thyroid clonotypes above 0.001. From stable hyperthyroidism, ophthalmopathy was set apart by a 13 V-J model.

Per germline, CDR1 SGDLS and CDR2 YYNGEE. The CDR3 loop spans 13 amino acids. The V gene lost 6 bases and the J gene lost 4 bases, with 13 bases spanning the gap. A word on this clonotype: Its antigen is still unknown.

RNA transcripts provided the source from which TCR beta CDR3 regions were amplified. A set of HTBI primers served as the primers for a first-round RT-PCR of the TCR CDR3. TCRdb passed the multiplex PCR reads through MiXCR, listing each CDR3 protein once. The top ten clones hold 15% to 20% of a sample with about 410,000 distinct CDR3 sequences, around 13% of them seen once. V gene TRBV9 combines with J gene TRBJ1-1, with a tentative D call TRBD1 (5 bases). The TCR was taken from a woman aged 25 to 39 with Graves' ophthalmopathy. Sequencing was done on a sample of blood. CDR3 nucleotide sequence: TGTGCCAGCACCCAGGGTGTCGGCACTGAAGCTTTCTTT. This codes for CASTQGVGTEAFF. The full variable domain, rest sourced from reference TRBV9 and TRBJ1-1, is DSGVTQTPKHLITATGQRVTLRCSPRSGDLSVYWYQQSLDQGLQFLIQYYNGEERAKGNILERFSAQQFPDLHSELNLSSLELGDSALYFCASTQGVGTEAFFGQGTRLTVV.